This T cell receptor beta chain was identified in a study of blood T cells in healthy people across ages. This clonotype was seen more than once but under ten times. Donors ranged from about 6 to 95 years old and were healthy Caucasians in Russia. Germline CDR1 and CDR2: MNHEY and SVGEGT. V was trimmed by 7 bases and J by 3 bases, leaving 10 bases between them. CDR3 length equals 13 residues. A sample-barcoded 5' primer and a J-beta primer mix were used in a second PCR of about 7 to 11 cycles. TCRdb reprocessed the 5' RACE reads via MiXCR and lists one record per CDR3 protein. The sample holds about 1.4 million distinct CDR3 sequences; approximately 59% are singletons and the top ten take about 6.3%.

The clonotype was recovered from a man younger than 35 in good health. Sequencing input: blood. V gene TRBV6-2 or TRBV6-3 combines with J gene TRBJ1-5, with D uncertain. This CDR3 is CASTIWANQPQHF. Here the CDR3 DNA reads TGTGCCAGCACTATCTGGGCCAATCAGCCCCAGCATTTT.